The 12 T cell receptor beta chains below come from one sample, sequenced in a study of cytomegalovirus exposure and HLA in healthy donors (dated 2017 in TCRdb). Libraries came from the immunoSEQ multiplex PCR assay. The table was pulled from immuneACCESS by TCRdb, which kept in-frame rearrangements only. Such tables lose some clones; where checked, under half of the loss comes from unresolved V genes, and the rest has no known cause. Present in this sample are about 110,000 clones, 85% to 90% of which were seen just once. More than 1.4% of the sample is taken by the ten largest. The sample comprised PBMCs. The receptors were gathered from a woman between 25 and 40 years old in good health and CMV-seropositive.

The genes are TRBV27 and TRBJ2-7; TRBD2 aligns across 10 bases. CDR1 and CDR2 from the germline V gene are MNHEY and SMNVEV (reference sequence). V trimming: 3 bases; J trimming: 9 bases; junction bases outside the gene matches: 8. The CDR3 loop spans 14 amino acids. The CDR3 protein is CASSFSSGSFMQYF. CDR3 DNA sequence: TGTGCCAGCAGTTTTTCTAGCGGGAGTTTTATGCAGTACTTC.

The CDR3 sequence: CASSLEGTSSYNEQFF. CDR3 bases: TGTGCCAGCAGCTTAGAAGGAACTAGCTCCTACAATGAGCAGTTCTTC. The chain joins TRBV7-2 to TRBJ2-1; D is perhaps TRBD2 (5 bases). Germline V lookup: CDR1 SGHTA, CDR2 FQGNSA. V was pared by 1 base and J by 0 bases, with 10 bases between. The CDR3 loop spans 16 amino acids.

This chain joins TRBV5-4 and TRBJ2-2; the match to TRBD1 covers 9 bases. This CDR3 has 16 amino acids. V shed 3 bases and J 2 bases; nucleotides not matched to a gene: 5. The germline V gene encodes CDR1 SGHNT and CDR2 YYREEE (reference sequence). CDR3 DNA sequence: TGTGCCAGCAGCTGGGGACAGGGACAAAACACCGGGGAGCTGTTTTTT. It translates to CASSWGQGQNTGELFF. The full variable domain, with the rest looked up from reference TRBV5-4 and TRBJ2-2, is ETGVTQSPTHLIKTRGQQVTLRCSSQSGHNTVSWYQQALGQGPQFIFQYYREEENGRGNFPPRFSGLQFPNYSSELNVNALELDDSALYLCASSWGQGQNTGELFFGEGSRLTVL.

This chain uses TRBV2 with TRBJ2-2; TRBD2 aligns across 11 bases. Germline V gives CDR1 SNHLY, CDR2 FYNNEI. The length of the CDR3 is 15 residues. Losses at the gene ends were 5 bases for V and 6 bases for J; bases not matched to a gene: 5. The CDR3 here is CASSKGTSGSGELFF. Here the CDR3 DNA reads TGTGCCAGCAGTAAAGGGACTAGCGGATCCGGGGAGCTGTTTTTT.

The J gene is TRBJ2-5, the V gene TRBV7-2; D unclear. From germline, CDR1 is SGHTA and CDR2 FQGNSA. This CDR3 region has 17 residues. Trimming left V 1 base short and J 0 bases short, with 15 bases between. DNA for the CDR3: TGTGCCAGCAGCTTAGGGCTTCCGGGTCAGTACCAAGAGACCCAGTACTTC. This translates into CASSLGLPGQYQETQYF.

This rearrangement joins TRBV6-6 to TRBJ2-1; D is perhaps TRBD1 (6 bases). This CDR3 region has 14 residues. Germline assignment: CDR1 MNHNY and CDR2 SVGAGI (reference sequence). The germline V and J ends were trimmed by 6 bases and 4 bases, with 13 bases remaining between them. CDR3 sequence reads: CASSEPTGYNEQFF. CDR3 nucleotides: TGTGCCAGCAGCGAACCCACAGGGTACAATGAGCAGTTCTTC.

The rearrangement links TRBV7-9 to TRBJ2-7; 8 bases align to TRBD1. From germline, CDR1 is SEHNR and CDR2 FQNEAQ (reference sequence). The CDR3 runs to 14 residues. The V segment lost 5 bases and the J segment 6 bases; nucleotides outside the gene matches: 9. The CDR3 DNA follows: TGTGCCAGCAGCACGGGGACAGGAGGATCCGAGCAGTACTTC. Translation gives CASSTGTGGSEQYF.

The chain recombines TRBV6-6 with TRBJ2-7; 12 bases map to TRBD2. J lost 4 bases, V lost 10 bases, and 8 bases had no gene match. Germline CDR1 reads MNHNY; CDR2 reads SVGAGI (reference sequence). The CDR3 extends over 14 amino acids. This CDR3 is CATSSGRAGYEQYF. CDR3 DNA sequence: TGTGCCACCTCTAGCGGGAGGGCCGGGTACGAGCAGTACTTC.

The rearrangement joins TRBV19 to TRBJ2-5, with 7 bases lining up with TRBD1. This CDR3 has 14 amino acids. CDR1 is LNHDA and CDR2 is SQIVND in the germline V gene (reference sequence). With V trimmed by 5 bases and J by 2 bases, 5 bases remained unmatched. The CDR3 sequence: CASSSWDRQETQYF. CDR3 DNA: TGTGCCAGTAGTTCCTGGGACAGACAAGAGACCCAGTACTTC.

CDR3 bases: TGTGCCAGCAGCTATAACGCGGCCGAGACCCAGTACTTC. Residues: CASSYNAAETQYF. This rearrangement joins TRBV5-4 to TRBJ2-5, with D hard to call. The V gene's germline CDR1 is SGHNT and CDR2 YYREEE (reference sequence). Trimming took off 3 bases at V and 5 bases at J, with 11 bases between the two ends. CDR3 length: 13 amino acids.

The CDR3 loop reads CASSLALAGQETQYF. For the CDR3, the DNA is TGCGCCAGCAGCTTGGCCCTAGCGGGGCAAGAGACCCAGTACTTC. The V and J genes are TRBV5-1 and TRBJ2-5; 9 nucleotides align to TRBD2. CDR1 is SGHRS and CDR2 is YFSETQ in the germline V gene. This CDR3 comprises 15 residues. V lost 0 bases, J lost 2 bases, and 2 bases stayed unmatched.

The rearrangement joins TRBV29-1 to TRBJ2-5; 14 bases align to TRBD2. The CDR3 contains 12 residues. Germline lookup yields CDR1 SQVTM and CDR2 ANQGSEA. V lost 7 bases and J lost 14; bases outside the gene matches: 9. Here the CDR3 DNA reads TGCAGCGCCGGGACTAGCGGGGGACCAGGTTACTTC. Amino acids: CSAGTSGGPGYF.